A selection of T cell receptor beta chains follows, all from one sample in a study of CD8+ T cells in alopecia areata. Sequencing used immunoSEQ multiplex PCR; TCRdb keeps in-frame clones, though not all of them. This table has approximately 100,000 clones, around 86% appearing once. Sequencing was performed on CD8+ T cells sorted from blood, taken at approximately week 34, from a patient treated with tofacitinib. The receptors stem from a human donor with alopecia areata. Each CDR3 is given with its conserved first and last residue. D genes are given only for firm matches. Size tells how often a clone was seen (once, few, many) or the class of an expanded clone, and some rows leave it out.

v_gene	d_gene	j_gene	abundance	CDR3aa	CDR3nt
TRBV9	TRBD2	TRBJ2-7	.	CASSVAGGLAYEQYF	TGTGCCAGCAGCGTAGCGGGGGGGCTCGCCTACGAGCAGTACTTC
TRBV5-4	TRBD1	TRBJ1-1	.	CASSVGQDAMTFF	TGTGCCAGCAGCGTGGGACAGGATGCAATGACTTTCTTT
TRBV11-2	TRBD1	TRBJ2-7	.	CASSLALTGDEQYF	TGTGCCAGCAGCTTAGCCCTAACAGGGGACGAGCAGTACTTC
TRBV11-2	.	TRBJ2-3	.	CASSLSTDTQYF	TGTGCCAGCAGCCTCAGTACAGATACGCAGTATTTT
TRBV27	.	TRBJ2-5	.	CASSPYRDQETQYF	TGTGCCAGCAGTCCATACAGGGACCAAGAGACCCAGTACTTC
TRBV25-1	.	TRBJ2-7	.	CASSGLLGESNEQYF	TGTGCCAGCAGTGGCCTTCTCGGGGAGTCTAACGAGCAGTACTTC
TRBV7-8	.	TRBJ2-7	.	CASSLGQNFYEQYF	TGTGCCAGCAGCTTAGGACAGAATTTCTACGAGCAGTACTTC
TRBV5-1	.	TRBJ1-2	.	CASSFSGADGYTF	TGCGCCAGCAGCTTCTCGGGGGCTGATGGCTACACCTTC
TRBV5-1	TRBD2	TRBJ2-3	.	CASSSRGGRSTDTQYF	TGCGCCAGCAGCTCCCGCGGGGGGCGAAGCACAGATACGCAGTATTTT
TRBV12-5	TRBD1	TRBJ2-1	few	CASGWSMDRTNSYNEQFF	TGTGCTAGTGGTTGGTCGATGGACAGGACGAACTCCTACAATGAGCAGTTCTTC
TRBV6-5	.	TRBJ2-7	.	CASSYGGHEQYF	TGTGCCAGCAGTTACGGGGGACACGAGCAGTACTTC
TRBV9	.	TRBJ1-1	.	CASSVFSGSTEAFF	TGTGCCAGCAGCGTATTCTCGGGAAGCACTGAAGCTTTCTTT
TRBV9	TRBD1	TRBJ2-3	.	CASGTGGTDTQYF	TGTGCCAGCGGGACAGGGGGCACAGATACGCAGTATTTT
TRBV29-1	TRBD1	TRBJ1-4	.	CSVEILDRLFF	TGCAGCGTTGAAATACTGGACAGGCTGTTTTTT
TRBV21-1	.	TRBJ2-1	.	CASSKAPGGIRSYNEQFF	TGTGCCAGCAGCAAAGCCCCAGGGGGCATCCGGTCCTACAATGAGCAGTTCTTC
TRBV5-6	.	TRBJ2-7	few	CASSLGLTYEQYF	TGTGCCAGCAGCTTGGGGCTGACCTACGAGCAGTACTTC
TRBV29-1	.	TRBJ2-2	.	CSVFTRGRAGELFF	TGCAGCGTTTTCACCAGGGGTAGGGCCGGGGAGCTGTTTTTT
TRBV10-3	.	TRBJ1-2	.	CAISDSSGPGYTF	TGTGCCATCAGTGATTCGTCGGGGCCTGGCTACACCTTC
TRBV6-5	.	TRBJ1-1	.	CASSYSAANTEAFF	TGTGCCAGCAGTTACTCGGCAGCGAACACTGAAGCTTTCTTT
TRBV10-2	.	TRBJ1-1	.	CASIGPSGPNTEAFF	TGCGCCAGCATCGGCCCCAGCGGACCGAACACTGAAGCTTTCTTT
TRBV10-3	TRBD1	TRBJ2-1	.	CASLGRQGANEQFF	TGTGCCAGCCTTGGGCGACAGGGGGCTAATGAGCAGTTCTTC